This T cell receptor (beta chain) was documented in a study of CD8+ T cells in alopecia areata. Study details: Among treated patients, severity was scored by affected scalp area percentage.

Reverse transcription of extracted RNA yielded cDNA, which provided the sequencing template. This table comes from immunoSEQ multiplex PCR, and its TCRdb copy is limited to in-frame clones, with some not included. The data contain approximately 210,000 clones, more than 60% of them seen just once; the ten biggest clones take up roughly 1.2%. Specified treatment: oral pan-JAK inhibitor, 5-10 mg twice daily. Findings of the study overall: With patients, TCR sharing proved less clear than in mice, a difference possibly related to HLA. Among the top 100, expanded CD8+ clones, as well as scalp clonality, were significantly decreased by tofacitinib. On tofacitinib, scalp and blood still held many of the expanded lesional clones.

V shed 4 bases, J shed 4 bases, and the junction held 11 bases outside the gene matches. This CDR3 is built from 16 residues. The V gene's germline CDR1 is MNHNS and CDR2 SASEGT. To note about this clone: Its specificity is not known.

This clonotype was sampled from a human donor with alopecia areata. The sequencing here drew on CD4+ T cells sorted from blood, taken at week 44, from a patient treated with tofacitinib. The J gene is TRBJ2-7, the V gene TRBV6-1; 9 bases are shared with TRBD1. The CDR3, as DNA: TGTGCCAGCAGTGCCGCCGACAGGGGGTCTAGGTACGAGCAGTACTTC. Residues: CASSAADRGSRYEQYF.